This TCR beta chain was found in a study of blood T cell repertoires in COVID-19. Study in general: Spain, Italy and the United States supplied samples that represented acute and convalescent COVID-19.

Authors' analysis steps: It was from reference gene primer amplification that nucleated cell counts were estimated. Sequencing was performed with immunoSEQ multiplex PCR; in TCRdb, only in-frame clones are kept and a portion is missing. V, J and clone size reflect that table, while D and trimming were determined from the DNA. Here the sample spans around 200,000 clones, 70% to 90% being singletons. This CDR3 contains 15 residues. The V gene end was trimmed by 7 bases and the J gene end by 4 bases; junction bases not matched to a gene: 11. Germline V gene sequence: CDR1 SGHRS, CDR2 YFSETQ. The specimen was peripheral blood. This TCR derives from a man aged 35 to 55 with active or convalescent COVID-19. The chain combines TRBV5-1 with TRBJ1-1, with 9 bases fitting TRBD1. CDR3 nucleotides: TGCGCCAGCGAGCAATTAGTGACAGGGGGCACTGAAGCTTTCTTT. Its translation is CASEQLVTGGTEAFF. Complete variable domain (other parts from reference TRBV5-1 and TRBJ1-1): KAGVTQTPRYLIKTRGQQVTLSCSPISGHRSVSWYQQTPGQGLQFLFEYFSETQRNKGNFPGRFSGRQFSNSRSEMNVSTLELGDSALYLCASEQLVTGGTEAFFGQGTRLTVV.